This TCR beta chain stems from a study of shared clonotypes between healthy human individuals. The germline gives CDR1 MDHEN, CDR2 SYDVKM. This CDR3 is 14 amino acids long. J gave up 6 bases and V 4 bases, and 5 bases lay outside the gene matches. Assay: immunoSEQ multiplex PCR; the TCRdb copy retains only in-frame clones and omits some. The data contain approximately 400,000 clones, 96% of them singletons. Within Nashville, Tennessee resided all donors, each a Caucasian adult. CD8 memory pooled CD45RO+ cells and CCR7-negative CD45RA+ TemRA cells. Sequenced input: memory CD8+ T cells sorted from blood. Subset of the sample: CD45RO+ cells pooled with CCR7-negative TemRA cells. This sequence joins TRBV28 and TRBJ1-5, with 8 bases aligning to TRBD1. The TCR sequence derives from a man aged 25-45 years in good health. The CDR3 nucleotides are TGTGCCAGCAGTTACGGACAGGGCGGTCAGCCCCAGCATTTT. It codes for CASSYGQGGQPQHF.